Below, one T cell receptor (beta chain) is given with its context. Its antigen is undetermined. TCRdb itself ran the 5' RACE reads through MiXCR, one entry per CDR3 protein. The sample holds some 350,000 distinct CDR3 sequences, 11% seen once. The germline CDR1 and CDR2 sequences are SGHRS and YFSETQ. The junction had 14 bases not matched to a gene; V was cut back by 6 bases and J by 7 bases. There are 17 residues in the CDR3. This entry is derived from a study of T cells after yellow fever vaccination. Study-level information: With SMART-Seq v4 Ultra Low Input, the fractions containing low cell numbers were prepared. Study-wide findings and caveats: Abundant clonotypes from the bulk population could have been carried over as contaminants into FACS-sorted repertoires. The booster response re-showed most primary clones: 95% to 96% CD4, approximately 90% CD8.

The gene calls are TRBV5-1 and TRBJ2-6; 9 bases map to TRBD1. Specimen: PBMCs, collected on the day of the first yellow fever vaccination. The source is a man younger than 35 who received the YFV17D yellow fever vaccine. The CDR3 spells CASTAGTGFDSANVLTF. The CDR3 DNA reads TGCGCCAGCACCGCGGGGACAGGGTTCGATTCAGCCAACGTCCTGACTTTC. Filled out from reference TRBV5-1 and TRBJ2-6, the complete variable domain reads KAGVTQTPRYLIKTRGQQVTLSCSPISGHRSVSWYQQTPGQGLQFLFEYFSETQRNKGNFPGRFSGRQFSNSRSEMNVSTLELGDSALYLCASTAGTGFDSANVLTFGAGSRLTVL.